The rows below give T cell receptor beta chains drawn from one sample of a study of cytomegalovirus exposure and HLA in healthy donors. The data were produced by immunoSEQ multiplex PCR, yet TCRdb's version contains in-frame clones alone and is incomplete. This table holds about 140,000 clones, roughly 73% found once. Sequencing input: PBMCs. Receptors originate from a female donor in good health and CMV-seronegative. Each CDR3 is given with its conserved first and last residue. The D gene is left open where the match is weak. For some rows the clone size is stated as once, few or many, or as a class when expanded; others skip it.

cdr3_nt cdr3_aa d_call j_call clone_size v_call
TGTGCCAGCTCACCCGAAGGGGGTATCTCTGGAAACACCATATATTTT CASSPEGGISGNTIYF NA TRBJ1-3 once TRBV18
TGCGCCAGCGACCAGGGAGGGTACAATGAGCAGTTCTTC CASDQGGYNEQFF TRBD2 TRBJ2-1 NA TRBV5-1
TGTGCCAGCAGCCCCTCCAGTAGCGGGAGGAACACCGGGGAGCTGTTTTTT CASSPSSSGRNTGELFF TRBD2 TRBJ2-2 NA TRBV11-2
TGTGCCAGCAGCTTGCCTCGACAGGGGGCGGGGGAGACCCAGTACTTC CASSLPRQGAGETQYF TRBD1 TRBJ2-5 few TRBV5-4
TGTGCCAGCAGTTACATACAGGGAAATGGCTACACCTTC CASSYIQGNGYTF NA TRBJ1-2 NA TRBV6-5
TGTGCCAGCAGTAAGACTAGCGCGGGTCCCACAGATACGCAGTATTTT CASSKTSAGPTDTQYF TRBD2 TRBJ2-3 NA TRBV7-7
TGTGCCAGCAGTTCGCTAGCGACACCCTACGAGCAGTACTTC CASSSLATPYEQYF NA TRBJ2-7 NA TRBV27
TGTGCCAGCTCACTACGTAGGAGTGGGGGCCACTCGTCCGACGAGCAGTACTTC CASSLRRSGGHSSDEQYF NA TRBJ2-7 NA TRBV18
TGTGCCAGCACAGGTCTTTTAAACTATGGCTACACCTTC CASTGLLNYGYTF NA TRBJ1-2 NA TRBV6-5
TGTGCCATCACTCAGACAGGGGGCCGTTCACCCCTCCACTTT CAITQTGGRSPLHF TRBD1 TRBJ1-6 few TRBV10-3
TGCAGCGTTGATTTAGCAACTAATGAAAAACTGTTTTTT CSVDLATNEKLFF NA TRBJ1-4 NA TRBV29-1
TGTGCCAGCAGCGGAGACCGGAGCGGGGGGGTCTCCTACAATGAGCAGTTCTTC CASSGDRSGGVSYNEQFF TRBD2 TRBJ2-1 NA TRBV7-9
TGTGCCAGCAGTTACTCGGGGACAGTGAGCTCCTACGAGCAGTACTTC CASSYSGTVSSYEQYF TRBD1 TRBJ2-7 NA TRBV6-5
TGTGCCAGCAGCATGGGACTAGCGGGAGACCACGAGCAGTACTTC CASSMGLAGDHEQYF TRBD2 TRBJ2-7 NA TRBV7-6
TGTGCCAGCAGCTTACAGGGCGAGGACACTGAAGCTTTCTTT CASSLQGEDTEAFF NA TRBJ1-1 NA TRBV7-3
TGTGCCAGCAGCGTAGGAGGGACTACAATCAATGAGCAGTTCTTC CASSVGGTTINEQFF TRBD2 TRBJ2-1 NA TRBV9
TGTGCCAGCAGTGAAGCGGGGCAGCTCTCTGGAAACACCATATATTTT CASSEAGQLSGNTIYF NA TRBJ1-3 NA TRBV6-1
TGTGCCAGCAGTCTAGCGGGAGTCGACAATGAGCAGTTCTTC CASSLAGVDNEQFF TRBD2 TRBJ2-1 NA TRBV2
TGTGCCAGCAGACTAGCGGAGGAGGCTACTAGGAATGAGCAGTTCTTC CASRLAEEATRNEQFF NA TRBJ2-1 once TRBV21-1
TGCGCCAGCAGCTTCACCCTAGCGGGAAGTGCAGATACGCAGTATTTT CASSFTLAGSADTQYF TRBD2 TRBJ2-3 once TRBV5-1
TGTGCCAGTACCCCCGGGACTGACTACTCTGGGGCCAACGTCCTGACTTTC CASTPGTDYSGANVLTF NA TRBJ2-6 NA TRBV19